The clone carrying this T cell receptor (beta chain) was picked up many times. TCRdb independently ran MiXCR on the 5' RACE reads; one entry per CDR3 protein. The sample holds around 490,000 distinct CDR3 sequences, roughly an eighth seen once. The data were obtained in a study of identical twins. The CDR3 extends over 18 amino acids. V gave up 0 bases and J gave up 0 bases; unmatched junction bases: 9. Germline CDR1 is MNHEY and CDR2 is SVGAGI. Another study also made use of these data, one on yellow fever vaccine responses in identical twins.

This TCR was recovered from a woman between 18 and 30 years old in good health. This rearrangement joins TRBV6-5 to TRBJ2-7, with 9 bases identical to TRBD2. Sequenced sample: CD4+ T cells sorted from blood. CDR3 sequence: CASSYSWGGGASSYEQYF. For the CDR3, the DNA is TGTGCCAGCAGTTACTCGTGGGGCGGGGGGGCCAGCTCCTACGAGCAGTACTTC.